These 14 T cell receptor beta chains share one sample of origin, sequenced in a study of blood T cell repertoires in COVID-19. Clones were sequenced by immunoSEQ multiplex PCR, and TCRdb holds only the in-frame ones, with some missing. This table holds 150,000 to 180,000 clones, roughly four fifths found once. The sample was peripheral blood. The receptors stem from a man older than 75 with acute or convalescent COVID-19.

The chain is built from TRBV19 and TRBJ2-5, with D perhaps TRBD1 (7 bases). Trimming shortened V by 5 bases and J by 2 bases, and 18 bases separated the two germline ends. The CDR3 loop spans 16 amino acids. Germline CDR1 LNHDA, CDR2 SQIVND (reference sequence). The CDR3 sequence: CASSPLKGGQQETQYF. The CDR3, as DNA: TGTGCCAGTAGTCCCCTGAAGGGGGGACAGCAAGAGACCCAGTACTTC.

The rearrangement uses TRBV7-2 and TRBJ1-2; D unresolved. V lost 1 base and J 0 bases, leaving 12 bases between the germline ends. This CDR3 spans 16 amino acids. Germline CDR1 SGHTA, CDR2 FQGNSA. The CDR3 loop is CASSLDPPSANYGYTF. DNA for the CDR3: TGTGCCAGCAGCTTAGACCCCCCCAGTGCTAACTATGGCTACACCTTC.

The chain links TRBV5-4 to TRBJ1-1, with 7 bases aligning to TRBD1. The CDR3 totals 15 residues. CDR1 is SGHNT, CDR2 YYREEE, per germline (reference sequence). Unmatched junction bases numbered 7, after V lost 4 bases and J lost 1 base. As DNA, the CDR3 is TGTGCCAGCAGCACTTCGACAGGGAGGAACACTGAAGCTTTCTTT. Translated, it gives CASSTSTGRNTEAFF.

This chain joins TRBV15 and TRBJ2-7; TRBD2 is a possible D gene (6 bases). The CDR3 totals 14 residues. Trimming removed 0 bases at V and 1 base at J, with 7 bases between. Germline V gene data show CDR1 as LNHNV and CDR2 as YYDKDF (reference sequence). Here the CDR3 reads CATSREAGSYEQYF. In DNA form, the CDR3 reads TGTGCCACCAGCAGAGAGGCGGGATCCTACGAGCAGTACTTC. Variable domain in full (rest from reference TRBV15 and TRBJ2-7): DAMVIQNPRYQVTQFGKPVTLSCSQTLNHNVMYWYQQKSSQAPKLLFHYYDKDFNNEADTPDNFQSRRPNTSFCFLDIRSPGLGDTAMYLCATSREAGSYEQYFGPGTRLTVT.

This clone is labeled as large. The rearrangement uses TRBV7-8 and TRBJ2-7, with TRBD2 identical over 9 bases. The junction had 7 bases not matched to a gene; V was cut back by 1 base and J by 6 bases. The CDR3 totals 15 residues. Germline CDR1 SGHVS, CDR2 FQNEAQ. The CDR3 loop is CASSLGTGLAAEQYF. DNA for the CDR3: TGTGCCAGCAGCTTAGGCACGGGACTAGCTGCCGAGCAGTACTTC.

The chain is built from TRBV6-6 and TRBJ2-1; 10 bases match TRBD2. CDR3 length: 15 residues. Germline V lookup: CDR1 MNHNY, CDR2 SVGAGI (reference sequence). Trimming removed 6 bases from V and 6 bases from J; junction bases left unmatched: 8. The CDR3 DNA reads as TGTGCCAGCAGCGTACTAGCGGGGAACCGCAATGAGCAGTTCTTC. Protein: CASSVLAGNRNEQFF.

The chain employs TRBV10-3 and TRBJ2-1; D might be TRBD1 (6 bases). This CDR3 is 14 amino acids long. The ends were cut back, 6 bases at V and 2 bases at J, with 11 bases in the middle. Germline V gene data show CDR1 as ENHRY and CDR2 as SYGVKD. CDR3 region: CAISRDTTYNEQFF. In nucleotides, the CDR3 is TGTGCCATCAGCCGGGACACGACCTACAATGAGCAGTTCTTC.

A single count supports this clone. CDR3 nucleotide sequence: TGTGCCAGCAAATCAACAGGGGGCGTGTTTGACGAGCAGTACTTC. Residues: CASKSTGGVFDEQYF. This sequence joins TRBV6-5 and TRBJ2-7, with 9 bases fitting TRBD1. CDR3 length: 15 amino acids. J lost 5 bases, V lost 7 bases, and 12 bases had no gene match. Germline V gene lookup returns CDR1 MNHEY and CDR2 SVGAGI.

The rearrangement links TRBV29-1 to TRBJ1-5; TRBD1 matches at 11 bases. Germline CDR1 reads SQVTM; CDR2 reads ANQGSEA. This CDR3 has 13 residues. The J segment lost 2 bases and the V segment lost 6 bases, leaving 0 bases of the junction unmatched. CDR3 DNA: TGCAGCGTGGGACAGGGGGGCAATCAGCCCCAGCATTTT. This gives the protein CSVGQGGNQPQHF.

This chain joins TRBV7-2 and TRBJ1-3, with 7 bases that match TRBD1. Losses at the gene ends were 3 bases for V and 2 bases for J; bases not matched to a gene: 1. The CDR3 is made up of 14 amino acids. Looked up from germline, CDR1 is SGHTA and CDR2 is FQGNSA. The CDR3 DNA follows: TGTGCCAGCAGCTTTGACAGGGCTGGAAACACCATATATTTT. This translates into CASSFDRAGNTIYF.

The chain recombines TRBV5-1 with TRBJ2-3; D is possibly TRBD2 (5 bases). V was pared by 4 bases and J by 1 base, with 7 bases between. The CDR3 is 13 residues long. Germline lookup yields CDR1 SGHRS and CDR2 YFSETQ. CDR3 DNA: TGCGCCAGCAGCCGGGAAGGCACAGATACGCAGTATTTT. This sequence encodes CASSREGTDTQYF. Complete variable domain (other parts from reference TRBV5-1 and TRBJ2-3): KAGVTQTPRYLIKTRGQQVTLSCSPISGHRSVSWYQQTPGQGLQFLFEYFSETQRNKGNFPGRFSGRQFSNSRSEMNVSTLELGDSALYLCASSREGTDTQYFGPGTRLTVL.

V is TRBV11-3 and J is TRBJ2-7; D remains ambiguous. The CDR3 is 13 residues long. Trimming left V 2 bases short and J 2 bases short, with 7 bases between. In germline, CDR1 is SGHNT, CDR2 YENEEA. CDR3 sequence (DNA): TGTGCCAGCAGCTTATCGGTTACCTACGAGCAGTACTTC. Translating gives CASSLSVTYEQYF. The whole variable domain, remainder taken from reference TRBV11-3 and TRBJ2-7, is EAGVVQSPRYKIIEKKQPVAFWCNPISGHNTLYWYLQNLGQGPELLIRYENEEAVDDSQLPKDRFSAERLKGVDSTLKIQPAELGDSAVYLCASSLSVTYEQYFGPGTRLTVT.

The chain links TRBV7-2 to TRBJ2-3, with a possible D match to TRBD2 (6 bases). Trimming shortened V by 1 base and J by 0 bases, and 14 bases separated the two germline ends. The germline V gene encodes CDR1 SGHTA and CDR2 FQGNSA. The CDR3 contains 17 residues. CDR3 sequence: CASSLGVSGLSTDTQYF. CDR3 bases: TGTGCCAGCAGCTTAGGCGTCTCGGGACTCAGCACAGATACGCAGTATTTT.

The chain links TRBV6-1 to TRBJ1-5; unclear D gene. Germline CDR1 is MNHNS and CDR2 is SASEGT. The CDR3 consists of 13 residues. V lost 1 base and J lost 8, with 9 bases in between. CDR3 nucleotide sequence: TGTGCCAGCAGTGAAGGACCGAGGGAGCCCCAGCATTTT. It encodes CASSEGPREPQHF.